This T cell receptor beta chain was documented in a study of blood T cell repertoires in COVID-19. Study summary: COVID-19 samples, acute and convalescent, were from the United States, Italy and Spain. Nucleic acid was either cDNA or gDNA, and it came from T cells, B-cell-depleted T cells, or PBMCs.

CDR1 is MNHNY and CDR2 is SVGAGI in the germline V gene (reference sequence). With 6 bases removed from V and 9 bases from J, the gap between germline ends came to 15 bases. This CDR3 spans 14 amino acids. Per the study methods: Amplification from reference gene primers served as the basis for estimated nucleated cell counts. TCRdb's table, derived via immunoSEQ multiplex PCR, lists solely in-frame clones and lacks some. V and J calls and clone size follow that table, whereas D and trimming were derived from the DNA. Among some 150,000 clones listed, around 83% were seen once. The sample consisted of peripheral blood. The receptor was isolated from a human donor with acute or convalescent COVID-19. The donor label of this sample is uncertain. This chain joins TRBV6-6 and TRBJ1-6; tentatively, D is TRBD1 (5 bases). CDR3 loop: CASSARVSSSPLHF. For the CDR3, the DNA is TGTGCCAGCAGCGCCAGGGTCAGCTCTTCACCCCTCCACTTT.